This TCR beta chain derives from a study of CD8+ T cells in alopecia areata (dated by TCRdb to the late 2010s). Concerning the study at large: In both human patients and the C3H/HeJ mouse model, the study applied high-throughput TCRbeta sequencing to look at T cell clonal expansion in alopecia areata. RNA was obtained with the PAXgene miRNA kit for fixed scalp, the miRNeasy kit for PBMCs, and the RNeasy kit for mouse skin. TCRbeta CDR3 regions were amplified by immunoSEQ multiplex PCR using 35 Vbeta forward and 13 Jbeta reverse primers. Clonality in the scalp was compared among normal scalp (n=4), patchy alopecia areata scalp (n=8), and alopecia totalis/universalis scalp (n=8). Scalp tissue and sorted CD4+ and CD8+ peripheral blood T cells from patchy and totalis/universalis alopecia areata patients and from healthy controls were covered by human TCRbeta sequencing.

About this clone: Its antigen is still unknown. No qualities accompany the bases; no much larger clone lies one base away.

Study-wide findings and limitations: Compared with mice, TCR sequences shared between patients were less clear, possibly partly because of HLA diversity across the patient population. Compared with normal scalp, lesional scalp had higher clonality and more expanded CD8+ clones, particularly in alopecia totalis/universalis, a pattern that suggests antigenic drive. Scalp TCR repertoire analysis is complicated because resident alphabeta T cells in normal human skin are also sequenced, whereas mouse skin is dominated by gammadelta T cells.

Library prep was done by the immunoSEQ multiplex PCR assay. RNA was extracted from all samples and reverse transcribed into cDNA, which served as template for TCR sequencing. First-strand cDNA was synthesized using SuperScript III with a 2:1 mix of oligo-dT and random hexamers. A synthetic immune receptor repertoire was used to measure amplification bias, and any remaining bias was corrected computationally. In the source study's methods: After raw reads were preprocessed to remove errors, the CDR3 was defined following IMGT conventions as running from the conserved cysteine to phenylalanine. To get clonality, Shannon entropy was normalized by log2 of the number of productive unique TCRs and the result was subtracted from 1. Whether scalp clones were CD4 or CD8 was inferred by matching scalp TCRbeta sequences against CD4 and CD8 repertoires sorted from blood. TCRdb obtained this table from immuneACCESS and retained in-frame rearrangements with V and J assigned. These tables miss some clones; where compared with another copy, unresolved V genes account for less than half of the shortfall, and the remainder is unexplained. That table supplies the V and J calls and clone size; D and trimming were determined from the DNA. This sample lists roughly 35,000 clones; around 59% were detected once. The leading ten clones occupy under 40% of the sample.

V loses 2 bases of germline sequence and J loses 5 bases, and the interval between the two ends is 12 bases. The CDR3 runs 14 amino acids, cysteine and phenylalanine included. CDR3 DNA only is kept here, 42 bases in frame from base 1. CDR1 and CDR2, looked up from the germline V gene (reference sequence), are MNHEY and SMNVEV. From alopecia areata patients, peripheral blood was collected along with lesional scalp punch biopsies. PBMCs were separated by density centrifugation and stained for CD3, CD4 and CD8, after which CD4+ and CD8+ T cells were sorted on a FACSAria. The untreated alopecia areata patients were recruited through a multicenter biomarker study. Blood CD8+ T cells from roughly 5 biomarker-study patients were further sorted into NKG2D-low and NKG2D-high fractions.

Sequencing input: NKG2D-high CD8+ T cells sorted from blood. What the cell subset or site label conveys for this sample: sorted CD8+ NKG2D-high blood T cells. This chain joins TRBV27 to TRBJ1-1; TRBD1 is a weak D gene call, 5 bases matching. The clonotype comes from a human donor with alopecia areata. CDR3 reads: CASSLQGRRTEAFF. The nucleotide sequence is given as TGTGCCAGCAGTTTACAGGGCCGACGGACTGAAGCTTTCTTT.